The source of this T cell receptor beta chain is a study of blood T cell repertoires in COVID-19. Overall study context: Nucleic acid was either cDNA or gDNA, and it came from T cells, B-cell-depleted T cells, or PBMCs.

Authors' processing steps: Reference gene primer amplification gave nucleated cell count estimates. Profiling relied on immunoSEQ multiplex PCR, and the TCRdb table lists in-frame clones only, not all of them. V, J and clone size were drawn from that table, and D and trimming were deduced from the DNA. The profile shows more than 95,000 clones, 70% to 90% of them singletons. Sequences were obtained from peripheral blood. This clonotype was sampled from a man aged 45-60 years in a cohort sampled during active COVID-19.

For the CDR3, the DNA is TGTGCCAGCAGCCCCGGGACACCCAAAAACATTCAGTACTTC. It translates to CASSPGTPKNIQYF. The V and J genes are TRBV7-9 and TRBJ2-4, with a possible D match to TRBD1 (6 bases). This CDR3 comprises 14 residues. V was clipped by 5 bases and J by 2 bases, with 10 bases between them. The germline V gene encodes CDR1 SEHNR and CDR2 FQNEAQ (reference sequence).